These 27 T cell receptor beta chains came from one sample sequenced in a study of T cells in Graves' hyperthyroidism and ophthalmopathy. TCR beta CDR3 region amplification was performed from RNA transcripts. First-round RT-PCR targeting the TCR CDR3 was performed with the HTBI primer set. TCRdb processed the multiplex PCR reads anew with MiXCR; each CDR3 protein has one entry. The repertoire consists of around 56,000 distinct CDR3 sequences, with around 50% occurring once and the leading ten covering 3% to 4%. The sample was blood. The origin of the receptors is a woman aged 55 to 70 with Graves' ophthalmopathy.

In the case of this clonotype: At one end the junction does not follow the germline gene, possibly because of a read error. The V and J genes are TRBV4-3 and TRBJ1-2; a weak D match, TRBD1 (5 bases). CDR1 and CDR2 (germline): LGHNA, YSLEER. CDR3 length equals 14 residues. Here the CDR3 DNA reads TGCACCAGCAGCCAAGCGATGACAGACTATGGCTACACCTTC. It codes for CTSSQAMTDYGYTF.

This clonotype has at least ten counts. J is TRBJ2-2 and V is TRBV12-3 or TRBV12-4; 12 bases are a match to TRBD2. There are 15 residues in the CDR3. The V segment lost 2 bases and the J segment 7 bases; nucleotides outside the gene matches: 2. The CDR3 loop is CASSLLAGGVGELFF. The CDR3 DNA reads as TGTGCCAGCAGTTTACTAGCGGGGGGGGTCGGGGAGCTGTTTTTT.

Turning to this clonotype: Mismatch with germline at one junction end may stem from a read error. This chain links TRBV7-7 with TRBJ1-6; 8 bases fit TRBD1. Germline CDR1 SSHAT, CDR2 FNYEAQ (reference sequence). The CDR3 sequence is 14 residues long. The CDR3 DNA reads TGTGCTAGCAGCCTAGGACAGGGCCATTCACCCCTCCACTTT. Protein product: CASSLGQGHSPLHF.

The chain combines TRBV20-1 with TRBJ1-4, with D possibly matching TRBD1 (6 bases). The CDR3 covers 15 residues. Trimming removed 1 base from V and 6 bases from J, with 15 bases in between. Germline values: CDR1 DFQATT, CDR2 SNEGSKA (reference sequence). CDR3 bases: TGCAGTGCTAGAGTTGTACAGGGAGTAGATGAAAAACTGTTTTTT. Translating it yields CSARVVQGVDEKLFF.

The rearrangement links TRBV6-5 to TRBJ1-2; 7 positions agree with TRBD1. The CDR3 spans 13 residues. The germline V gene has CDR1 MNHEY and CDR2 SVGAGI. V was clipped by 7 bases and J by 4 bases; unmatched bases: 6. The CDR3 DNA sequence: TGTGCCAGCATTCCCTCAGGGGGCTATGGCTACACCTTC. Its protein is CASIPSGGYGYTF.

This clonotype came up a few times. The CDR3 bases are TGTGCCAGCAGGGTAGGGAGCTGGGACGAGCAGTACTTC. As protein: CASRVGSWDEQYF. The chain carries TRBV7-8 and TRBJ2-7; a weak D match, TRBD2 (5 bases). The CDR3 length is 13 residues. CDR1 and CDR2 (germline): SGHVS, FQNEAQ. The V end lost 6 bases, the J end lost 5 bases, and 14 bases lay between the germline ends. Full variable domain (rest looked up from reference TRBV7-8 and TRBJ2-7): GAGVSQSPRYKVAKRGQDVALRCDPISGHVSLFWYQQALGQGPEFLTYFQNEAQLDKSGLPSDRFFAERPEGSVSTLKIQRTQQEDSAVYLCASRVGSWDEQYFGPGTRLTVT.

The rearrangement joins TRBV19 to TRBJ2-2; maybe TRBD2 (6 bases). Germline assignment: CDR1 LNHDA and CDR2 SQIVND (reference sequence). The CDR3 loop spans 15 amino acids. Trimming left V 3 bases short and J 4 bases short, with 12 bases between. The DNA for the CDR3 is TGTGCCAGTAGTATCGGCGCGGGATTCACCGGGGAGCTGTTTTTT. This translates into CASSIGAGFTGELFF.

The chain joins TRBV20-1 to TRBJ1-5; D is perhaps TRBD1 (6 bases). This CDR3 is 14 amino acids long. CDR1 and CDR2 (germline): DFQATT, SNEGSKA (reference sequence). With 0 bases removed from V and 9 bases from J, the gap between germline ends came to 15 bases. DNA of the CDR3: TGCAGTGCTAGAGATCGAGCAGGGGCAGGGCCCCAGCATTTT. Its protein is CSARDRAGAGPQHF.

The V call is TRBV24-1, the J call TRBJ1-1, with D uncertain. Germline lookup yields CDR1 KGHDR and CDR2 SFDVKD. V was cut by 5 bases and J by 1 base, with 13 bases left in between. This CDR3 is built from 15 residues. CDR3 loop: CATSGPQGGNTEAFF. The DNA of the CDR3 is TGTGCCACCAGTGGCCCCCAAGGAGGGAACACTGAAGCTTTCTTT.

This clonotype was recorded once. The J gene is TRBJ1-2, the V gene TRBV5-1, with D possibly matching TRBD1 (6 bases). Germline lookup yields CDR1 SGHRS and CDR2 YFSETQ. The CDR3 consists of 13 residues. Deletions cut 4 bases from V and 12 bases from J, with 19 bases between. The DNA for the CDR3 is TGCGCCAGCAGCAGAAACAGGGATATGGTGAACACCTTC. Encoded protein: CASSRNRDMVNTF. Using reference TRBV5-1 and TRBJ1-2 for the parts outside the CDR3, the full variable domain is KAGVTQTPRYLIKTRGQQVTLSCSPISGHRSVSWYQQTPGQGLQFLFEYFSETQRNKGNFPGRFSGRQFSNSRSEMNVSTLELGDSALYLCASSRNRDMVNTFGSGTRLTVV.

This clonotype was observed at least ten times. The rearrangement uses TRBV11-2 and TRBJ2-3; TRBD2 matches at 9 bases. CDR1 SGHAT and CDR2 FQNNGV come from the germline V gene. V shed 2 bases, J shed 5 bases, and the junction held 5 bases outside the gene matches. The CDR3 has 15 residues. The CDR3 loop reads CASSLTRAGGDTQYF. In DNA, the CDR3 is TGTGCCAGCAGCTTAACGCGAGCGGGGGGAGATACGCAGTATTTT.

The V call is TRBV7-6, the J call TRBJ2-3, with TRBD2 matching over 10 bases. The germline V gene encodes CDR1 SGHVS and CDR2 FNYEAQ. This CDR3 contains 17 residues. The V and J ends lost 0 bases and 5 bases, in that order; junction bases with no gene match: 8. This chain's CDR3 is CASSLAARTSGEDTQYF. The CDR3 DNA reads TGTGCCAGCAGCTTAGCGGCTAGGACTAGCGGCGAAGATACGCAGTATTTT.

Details on this clonotype: This may arise from a read error, as a much more abundant clone is one base away. The rearrangement joins TRBV5-4 to TRBJ2-3, with D perhaps matching TRBD2 (5 bases). The CDR3 covers 14 residues. Germline V lookup: CDR1 SGHNT, CDR2 YYREEE (reference sequence). The CDR3 sequence is CASSSRASTDAQYF. The DNA for the CDR3 is TGTGCCAGCAGCTCGAGGGCTAGCACAGATGCGCAGTATTTT. The full variable domain, completed using reference TRBV5-4 and TRBJ2-3, is ETGVTQSPTHLIKTRGQQVTLRCSSQSGHNTVSWYQQALGQGPQFIFQYYREEENGRGNFPPRFSGLQFPNYSSELNVNALELDDSALYLCASSSRASTDAQYFGPGTRLTVL.

This sequence joins TRBV6-5 and TRBJ2-5, with 16 bases identical to TRBD2. The J segment lost 7 bases and the V segment lost 2 bases, leaving 4 bases of the junction unmatched. Germline CDR1 and CDR2: MNHEY and SVGAGI. The CDR3 sequence is 16 residues long. DNA of the CDR3: TGTGCCAGCAGTTACGGGACTAGCGGGGGGGATCTGACCCAGTACTTC. Translation gives CASSYGTSGGDLTQYF.

Comments on this clonotype: Germline is not matched at one junction end, which may reflect a read error. The rearrangement uses TRBV24-1 and TRBJ2-7; 12 bases are a match to TRBD2. Germline V CDR1 and CDR2: KGHDR, SFDVKD. The CDR3 totals 15 residues. The CDR3 DNA reads TGTGCCACCAGTGGTTTGGGACTAGCGGGCTACGAGCAGTACTTC. Amino acid sequence: CATSGLGLAGYEQYF.

The rearrangement uses TRBV6-1 and TRBJ2-5, with D perhaps TRBD1 (6 bases). CDR3 length: 12 amino acids. The germline V and J ends were trimmed by 4 bases and 5 bases, with 8 bases remaining between them. Germline V gene sequence: CDR1 MNHNS, CDR2 SASEGT. The chain's CDR3 is CASSAGQETQYF. The CDR3 nucleotides are TGTGCCAGCAGTGCCGGACAGGAGACCCAGTACTTC.

V gene TRBV19 combines with J gene TRBJ2-3; 12 nucleotides match TRBD2. The CDR3 covers 17 residues. V lost 3 bases and J lost 6; bases outside the gene matches: 10. Germline V gives CDR1 LNHDA, CDR2 SQIVND (reference sequence). The CDR3 DNA follows: TGTGCCAGTAGTATTGGGGCTAGCGGGGGGGCCGTGGATACGCAGTATTTT. Amino acid sequence: CASSIGASGGAVDTQYF. Variable domain in full (rest from reference TRBV19 and TRBJ2-3): DGGITQSPKYLFRKEGQNVTLSCEQNLNHDAMYWYRQDPGQGLRLIYYSQIVNDFQKGDIAEGYSVSREKKESFPLTVTSAQKNPTAFYLCASSIGASGGAVDTQYFGPGTRLTVL.

This sequence joins TRBV29-1 and TRBJ2-7, with D possibly matching TRBD2 (6 bases). The CDR3 sequence is 14 residues long. Per germline, CDR1 SQVTM and CDR2 ANQGSEA. The CDR3 here is CMRGAPPCSYEQYF. CDR3 coding DNA: TGCATGCGGGGTGCACCTCCGTGCTCCTACGAGCAGTACTTC.

V usage is TRBV19 and J usage is TRBJ2-2; D is uncertain. CDR3 length: 15 amino acids. Trimming left V 1 base short and J 1 base short, with 7 bases between. Germline assignment: CDR1 LNHDA and CDR2 SQIVND (reference sequence). CDR3 DNA sequence: TGTGCCAGTAGTATAGGCCACAGGAACACCGGGGAGCTGTTTTTT. Translated: CASSIGHRNTGELFF.

The chain couples TRBV7-6 to TRBJ2-7; TRBD2 agrees at 15 bases. Per the germline V gene, CDR1 is SGHVS and CDR2 is FNYEAQ. V shed 1 base, J shed 5 bases, and the junction held 12 bases outside the gene matches. This CDR3 is 19 amino acids long. In nucleotides, the CDR3 is TGTGCCAGCAGCTTAGGCCGACCGGGACTAGCGGGAGGAAGCAACGAGCAGTACTTC. It specifies CASSLGRPGLAGGSNEQYF. The variable domain in full, completed from reference TRBV7-6 and TRBJ2-7, reads GAGVSQSPRYKVTKRGQDVALRCDPISGHVSLYWYRQALGQGPEFLTYFNYEAQQDKSGLPNDRFSAERPEGSISTLTIQRTEQRDSAMYRCASSLGRPGLAGGSNEQYFGPGTRLTVT.

About this clonotype itself: This CDR3 fails to terminate in the conserved phenylalanine or tryptophan, so it likely reflects a read error. This sequence joins TRBV20-1 and TRBJ1-2; maybe TRBD1 (5 bases). Germline values: CDR1 DFQATT, CDR2 SNEGSKA (reference sequence). Trimming removed 3 bases at V and 4 bases at J, with 12 bases between. This CDR3 comprises 13 residues. In DNA, the CDR3 is TGCAGTGCTAGGGACGACAGATCCTATGGCTACACCTCC. Its translation: CSARDDRSYGYTS.

About this clonotype itself: A read error may account for a junction end that differs from germline. The rearrangement links TRBV7-2 to TRBJ1-6, with D perhaps TRBD1 (5 bases). This CDR3 contains 16 residues. CDR1 and CDR2 (germline): SGHTA, FQGNSA. CDR3 nucleotides: TGTGCCAGCAGCCCGGGGACCGTATACTATAATCCACCCCTCCACTTT. Protein sequence: CASSPGTVYYNPPLHF.

This clonotype was counted many times. This chain uses TRBV12-3 or TRBV12-4 with TRBJ1-5, with 11 nucleotides matching TRBD1. J gave up 9 bases and V 6 bases, and 7 bases lay outside the gene matches. The CDR3 sequence is 14 residues long. This CDR3 reads CASSLPGTGGPQHF. CDR3 DNA: TGTGCCAGCAGCCTTCCCGGGACAGGGGGGCCCCAGCATTTT.

The V call is TRBV12-3 or TRBV12-4, the J call TRBJ2-2, with 9 positions matching TRBD1. Trimming cost V 6 bases and J 3 bases; bases outside gene matches: 2. The CDR3 length is 14 residues. CDR3 DNA sequence: TGTGCCAGCAGAAGGACAGGGGACACCGGGGAGCTGTTTTTT. This translates into CASRRTGDTGELFF.

This chain connects TRBV9 to TRBJ2-2, with 9 bases fitting TRBD1. This CDR3 has 17 amino acids. CDR1 SGDLS and CDR2 YYNGEE come from the germline V gene. V trimming: 1 base; J trimming: 3 bases; junction bases outside the gene matches: 7. CDR3 DNA sequence: TGTGCCAGCAGCGTACCCTCCGACAGGGGGGACACCGGGGAGCTGTTTTTT. Its translation: CASSVPSDRGDTGELFF. Based on the CDR3 plus reference TRBV9 and TRBJ2-2, the full variable domain is DSGVTQTPKHLITATGQRVTLRCSPRSGDLSVYWYQQSLDQGLQFLIQYYNGEERAKGNILERFSAQQFPDLHSELNLSSLELGDSALYFCASSVPSDRGDTGELFFGEGSRLTVL.

This clonotype showed up many times. This chain links TRBV20-1 with TRBJ2-1; 11 nucleotides align to TRBD2. Germline trimming cut 3 bases from V and 6 bases from J; bases unmatched to any gene: 10. Germline-derived CDR1 and CDR2 are DFQATT and SNEGSKA (reference sequence). The CDR3 is 16 amino acids. The CDR3 loop is CSASHFSGGAGNEQFF. The CDR3 DNA is TGCAGTGCTAGCCACTTTAGCGGGGGGGCCGGCAATGAGCAGTTCTTC.

This clonotype was recorded at least ten times. The rearrangement links TRBV6-1 to TRBJ2-1, with D tentatively TRBD2 (7 bases). The germline gives CDR1 MNHNS, CDR2 SASEGT. Trimming cost V 2 bases and J 3 bases, with 14 bases left between them. The CDR3 runs 16 residues. The CDR3 sequence is CASSELGGGLYNEQFF. The CDR3 nucleotides are TGTGCCAGCAGTGAACTGGGAGGGGGACTCTACAATGAGCAGTTCTTC.